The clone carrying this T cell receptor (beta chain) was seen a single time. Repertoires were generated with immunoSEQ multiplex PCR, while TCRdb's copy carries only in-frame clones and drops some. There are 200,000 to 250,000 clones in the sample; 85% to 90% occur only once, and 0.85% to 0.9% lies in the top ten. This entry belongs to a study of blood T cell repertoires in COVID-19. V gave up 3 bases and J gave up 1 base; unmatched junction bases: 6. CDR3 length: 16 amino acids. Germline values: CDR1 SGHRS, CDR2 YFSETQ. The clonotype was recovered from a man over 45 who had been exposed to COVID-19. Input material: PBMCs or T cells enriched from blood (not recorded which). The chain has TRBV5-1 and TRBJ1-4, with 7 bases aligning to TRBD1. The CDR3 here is CASSYMHRGTNEKLFF. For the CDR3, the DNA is TGCGCCAGCAGCTATATGCACAGGGGAACTAATGAAAAACTGTTTTTT.